This T cell receptor beta chain was observed in a study of early T cells in non-severe SARS-CoV-2 infection. Overall study context: Sequenced bulk RNA came from whole blood that was unsorted, and chains were unpaired.

Findings of the study overall: Reliance on VDJdb matching favored anti-spike CD8 responses; private and CD4 specificities were missed.

This clonotype was recorded many times. Its antigen is undetermined. From germline, CDR1 is MNHEY and CDR2 SVGAGI. The ends lost 6 bases at V and 8 bases at J; junction bases unmatched: 7. The CDR3 length is 13 residues. Each cDNA molecule carried a unique molecular identifier. TCRdb called the 5' RACE reads again in MiXCR, with one record for every CDR3 protein. The sample includes around 21,000 distinct CDR3 sequences, 4% of them seen just once. The clonotype was recovered from an adult who was a healthcare worker with PCR-confirmed SARS-CoV-2 infection or an uninfected control (not recorded which). The sequenced sample consisted of whole blood. The V gene is TRBV6-5, the J gene TRBJ1-2; 9 nucleotides line up with TRBD1. The CDR3 protein is CASRRDRADGYTF. The CDR3 region has the DNA TGTGCCAGCAGGCGGGACAGGGCCGACGGCTACACCTTC.